This entry concerns a single T cell receptor (beta chain). Antigen unknown. The source of the sample is a study of T cells expressing NK-cell markers. Across the whole study: It was sorted CD3+CD56-NKG2C+, CD3+CD56+NKG2C- and CD3+CD56+NKG2C+ T cells that provided the TCR beta repertoires. Overall study results and limits: HCMV specificity of the expanded NKG2C+ T cell clones was not established.

The authors made TCR beta cDNA libraries by 5'RACE template switching. This switching added a universal primer site and UMIs. TCRdb reprocessed the 5' RACE reads and reports one entry per CDR3 protein, with no DNA. The table for this sample gives 350,000 to 400,000 distinct CDR3 sequences. In germline, CDR1 is KGHDR, CDR2 SFDVKD. This CDR3 is built from 16 residues. V usage is TRBV24-1 and J usage is TRBJ2-2; TCRdb names TRBD2, which stays unverified in the absence of DNA. Sequencing input: blood T cells: a sorted CD56 or NKG2C T cell subset, CD4+ or CD8+ T cells, or bulk PBMC T cells (not recorded which). The sequence was obtained from a woman aged 45-60 years in good health. This CDR3 is CATTASGGANTGELFF.